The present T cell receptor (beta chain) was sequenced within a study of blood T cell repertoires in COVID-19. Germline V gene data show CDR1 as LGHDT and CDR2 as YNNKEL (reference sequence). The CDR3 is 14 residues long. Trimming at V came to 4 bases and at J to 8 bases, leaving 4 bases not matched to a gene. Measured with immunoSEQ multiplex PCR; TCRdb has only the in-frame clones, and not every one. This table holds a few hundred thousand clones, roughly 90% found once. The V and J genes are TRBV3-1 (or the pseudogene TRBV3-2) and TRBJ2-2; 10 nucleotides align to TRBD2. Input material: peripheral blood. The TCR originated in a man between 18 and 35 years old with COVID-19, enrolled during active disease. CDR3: CASSPPGLAGELFF. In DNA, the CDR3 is TGTGCCAGCAGCCCCCCGGGACTAGCGGGGGAGCTGTTTTTT.